This T cell receptor (beta chain) was retrieved from a study of Graves' ophthalmopathy and Graves' hyperthyroidism (dated by TCRdb to 2016 to 2018). Regarding the complete study: Peripheral blood samples were taken at the time of initial diagnosis, before any treatment was given. The study used signatures of the TCR beta repertoire to tell Graves' ophthalmopathy apart from Graves' hyperthyroidism and to predict which patients would progress to ophthalmopathy. In total, approximately 140 blood samples were TCR-sequenced: approximately 42 ophthalmopathy, some 80 hyperthyroidism and around 17 hyperthyroidism-to-ophthalmopathy patients. To explore V-J signatures that separate ophthalmopathy from hyperthyroidism, a discovery set of approximately 100 patients was enrolled, consisting of 40 to 45 with ophthalmopathy and roughly 59 with stable hyperthyroidism. The independent validation cohort included under 20 hyperthyroidism patients plus 17 patients who later progressed from hyperthyroidism to ophthalmopathy. T-cell repertoires of thyroid tissue and blood were compared in 5 or 6 hyperthyroidism patients. Following sample collection, hyperthyroidism patients were given methimazole at a starting dose of 30 mg daily, and ophthalmopathy patients were given high-dose intravenous methylprednisolone. The 100 or so discovery patients were randomly divided into training and test sets at a 7:3 ratio. Results and caveats for the whole study, not just this receptor: In validation, the model predicted ophthalmopathy progression with about 70% sensitivity and around 72% specificity; roughly eleven predicted patients were CT-confirmed with GO in a median of approximately 6.2 months. Ophthalmopathy was separated from stable hyperthyroidism by the 13-signature model with around 88% sensitivity and 81.08% specificity in cross-validation and with 80%/75% in the test set. Sample size was not statistically predetermined, and group allocation was not concealed from the investigators. Most of the expanded thyroid clonotypes with a frequency above 0.001 were also detected in blood, and it was suggested that the thyroid immune response may be reflected by blood repertoires.

Hyperthyroidism was defined as stable when no progression to ophthalmopathy occurred within 18 months of follow-up. The hyperthyroidism patients were 18 to 65 years old and newly diagnosed, with a disease duration of less than 2 months. Anyone with other autoimmune diseases, uncontrolled infections, pregnancy or lactation was excluded from the study. Clinical symptoms, serum thyroxine, TRAb, thyroid ultrasound and orbital computed tomography were used for diagnosis. Using Ficoll-Paque density gradient centrifugation, PBMCs were isolated from 10 ml of fresh peripheral blood. Trizol reagent was used to extract the total RNA, and its quality was then checked on an Agilent 2100 Bioanalyzer. For repertoire sequencing, the TCR beta CDR3 regions were amplified from RNA transcripts. HTBI primers and the Qiagen OneStep RT-PCR kit were used in a first-round RT-PCR, which was followed by a second-round multiplex PCR, size selection and purification. The libraries underwent paired-end sequencing with 100 bp reads on an Illumina HiSeq2000. From the authors' description of their analysis: SOAPnuke was used to process the reads, removing any read that contained adapters or uncalled bases, had a mean Phred below 15, or lacked an exact match to the constant primer or identifier. COPE v1.2.5 was used to merge high-quality paired reads. Each unique nucleotide sequence was treated as a clonotype, and MiTCR v1.1 was used to align the clonotypes to the IMGT TRB V, D and J references. Only V-J combinations with frequency above 0.0001 were analysed, covering approximately 99% of repertoires. For each V-J combination, a TCR clonal expansion and chaos score was defined as F50 clonal expansion divided by the chaos observed in the TCRdist matrix. Welch's t-statistics and random forest were used to narrow the features down to around twelve V-J combinations, which were then fed into a naive Bayes classifier. The Morisita-Horn index was used to measure how similar the thyroid and blood repertoires were. TCRdb itself trimmed the public reads at Q25 with fastp, ran MiXCR and retained productive beta chains. Each entry is one CDR3 protein sequence, shown with its most common DNA and genes. These V and J calls originate from TCRdb's pipeline instead of the authors' own analysis. In all, the sample holds a few hundred thousand distinct CDR3 sequences, and just over 15% of those were seen once. 5.5% to 7% of the sample is taken by the ten largest.

The table lists this clonotype with a few counts. No cognate antigen has been identified for it. No base-level quality is on record; no much larger clone is a single base apart. The CDR3, from cysteine to phenylalanine, totals 15 residues. CDR3 DNA is the only sequence kept; it has 45 bases, read in frame from the first base. From the germline V gene (reference sequence), CDR1 is LGHDT and CDR2 is YNNKEL. The junction shows trimming of 4 bases on V and 1 base on J, plus 13 bases between the germline ends. The chain joins TRBV3-1 to TRBJ1-1; the D segment cannot be called with confidence. This TCR was sampled from a young woman with stable Graves' hyperthyroidism. Donor details come from another sample of the same person, matched by shared clones. The specimen sequenced was peripheral blood. The DNA sequence follows: TGTGCCAGCAGCCCGGAGAGGGCCGGGAACACTGAAGCTTTCTTT. It translates to CASSPERAGNTEAFF.